The 8 T cell receptor beta chains in this list originate from one sample, sequenced in a study of cytomegalovirus exposure and HLA in healthy donors. The PCR was carried out with 60 Vbeta primers and 13 Jbeta primers. The assay was immunoSEQ multiplex PCR, and TCRdb's table has in-frame clones only and misses some. The table shows roughly 70,000 clones, with about 74% occurring only once. Sample: PBMCs. The receptors stem from a human donor in good health.

This clone was seen only a few times. The chain employs TRBV7-7 and TRBJ2-7; 9 bases align to TRBD1. Germline V gene lookup returns CDR1 SSHAT and CDR2 FNYEAQ (reference sequence). V shed 5 bases and J 7 bases; nucleotides not matched to a gene: 12. The CDR3 has 15 amino acids. The CDR3 bases are TGTGCCAGCAGCCCGGAACAGGGGGCTTTGTGGGAGCAGTACTTC. Encoded protein: CASSPEQGALWEQYF.

The chain recombines TRBV6-5 with TRBJ1-1, with 8 positions matching TRBD1. CDR1 and CDR2 from the germline V gene are MNHEY and SVGAGI. This CDR3 has 12 amino acids. With V trimmed by 7 bases and J by 9 bases, 7 bases remained unmatched. This CDR3 is CASIDRGLQAFF. CDR3 coding DNA: TGTGCCAGCATCGACAGGGGACTACAAGCTTTCTTT.

V and J are TRBV4-1 and TRBJ1-2; tentative D call: TRBD1 (5 bases). CDR1 is MGHRA, CDR2 YSYEKL, per germline. The CDR3 covers 11 residues. Deletions cut 3 bases from V and 8 bases from J, with 7 bases between. CDR3 coding DNA: TGCGCCAGCAGCCAGCACAGGGGCTACACCTTC. Translation gives CASSQHRGYTF.

V and J are TRBV10-2 and TRBJ2-3; D might be TRBD2 (5 bases). Per germline, CDR1 WSHSY and CDR2 SAAADI. With 6 bases removed from V and 0 bases from J, the gap between germline ends came to 16 bases. The CDR3 length is 16 residues. The chain's CDR3 is CASRRVGFSSTDTQYF. The CDR3 nucleotides read TGCGCCAGCAGGAGGGTAGGGTTTTCTAGCACAGATACGCAGTATTTT.

In its sample, this clone was seen once. The chain couples TRBV6-5 to TRBJ1-5; TRBD1 aligns across 11 bases. The ends lost 5 bases at V and 3 bases at J; junction bases unmatched: 3. The CDR3 totals 15 residues. Per the germline V gene, CDR1 is MNHEY and CDR2 is SVGAGI. The DNA of the CDR3 is TGTGCCAGCAGTCGGGGACAGGGGGACAATCAGCCCCAGCATTTT. It encodes CASSRGQGDNQPQHF.

The chain is built from TRBV5-1 and TRBJ1-3; maybe TRBD1 (5 bases). The CDR3 is 18 amino acids. Germline V gene sequence: CDR1 SGHRS, CDR2 YFSETQ. V was shortened by 3 bases and J by 0 bases, with 19 bases between the two germline ends. The CDR3 sequence is CASSSSGTSGSSGNTIYF. The CDR3 bases are TGCGCCAGCAGCTCATCCGGGACTTCGGGGAGCTCTGGAAACACCATATATTTT.

The V and J genes are TRBV9 and TRBJ2-1; the D gene is possibly TRBD2 (6 bases). In germline, CDR1 is SGDLS, CDR2 YYNGEE. This CDR3 has 15 residues. V dropped 4 bases and J dropped 4 bases, with 15 bases sitting between them. The CDR3 DNA sequence: TGTGCCAGCAGCCGCAAAACCGGGGGATACAATGAGCAGTTCTTC. It is translated as CASSRKTGGYNEQFF.

The chain recombines TRBV28 with TRBJ2-1, with D unresolved. Trimming left V 2 bases short and J 7 bases short, with 12 bases between. The length of the CDR3 is 14 residues. Germline values: CDR1 MDHEN, CDR2 SYDVKM. This CDR3 reads CASSLPLPGNEQFF. The DNA for the CDR3 is TGTGCCAGCAGTTTACCCCTACCGGGTAATGAGCAGTTCTTC.